This TCR beta chain was documented in a study of shared clonotypes between healthy human individuals. Study results and limitations: Limited genetic and exposure-history diversity came from having few donors. Naive subsets generally exceeded memory subsets in estimated richness.

The study enrolled healthy HIV-negative adults without recent acute infections or vaccinations as donors. This CDR3 contains 17 residues. Between the trimmed V and J ends, which lost 5 bases and 0 bases, there was a span of 20 bases. CDR1 is SEHNR and CDR2 is FQNEAQ in the germline V gene (reference sequence). Clones were read by immunoSEQ multiplex PCR, and TCRdb kept only the in-frame ones, dropping some. Of 2.3 million or so clones in the sample, over 85% were seen once. Details on this clone: Antigen unknown.

The origin of this receptor is a man between 18 and 35 years old in good health. Some clones in this sample may be carry-over from other donors' samples. Sequencing was performed on naive CD4+ T cells from PBMCs. Stated subset: CD45RA+ positively selected. The chain combines TRBV7-9 with TRBJ2-7, with D tentatively TRBD2 (6 bases). CDR3 protein: CASSAHGGTDGSYEQYF. CDR3 coding DNA: TGTGCCAGCAGCGCCCATGGGGGGACCGACGGCTCCTACGAGCAGTACTTC.